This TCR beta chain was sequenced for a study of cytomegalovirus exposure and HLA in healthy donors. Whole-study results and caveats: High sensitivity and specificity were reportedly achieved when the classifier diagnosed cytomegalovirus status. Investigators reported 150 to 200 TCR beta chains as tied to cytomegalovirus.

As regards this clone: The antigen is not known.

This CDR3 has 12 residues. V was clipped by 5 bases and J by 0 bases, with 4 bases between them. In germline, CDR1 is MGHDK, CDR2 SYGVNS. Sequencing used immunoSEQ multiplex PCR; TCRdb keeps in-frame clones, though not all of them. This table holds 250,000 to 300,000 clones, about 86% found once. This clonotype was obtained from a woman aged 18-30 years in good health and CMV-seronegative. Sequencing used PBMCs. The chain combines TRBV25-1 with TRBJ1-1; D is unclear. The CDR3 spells CASSSVNTEAFF. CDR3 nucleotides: TGTGCCAGCAGTTCCGTGAACACTGAAGCTTTCTTT.